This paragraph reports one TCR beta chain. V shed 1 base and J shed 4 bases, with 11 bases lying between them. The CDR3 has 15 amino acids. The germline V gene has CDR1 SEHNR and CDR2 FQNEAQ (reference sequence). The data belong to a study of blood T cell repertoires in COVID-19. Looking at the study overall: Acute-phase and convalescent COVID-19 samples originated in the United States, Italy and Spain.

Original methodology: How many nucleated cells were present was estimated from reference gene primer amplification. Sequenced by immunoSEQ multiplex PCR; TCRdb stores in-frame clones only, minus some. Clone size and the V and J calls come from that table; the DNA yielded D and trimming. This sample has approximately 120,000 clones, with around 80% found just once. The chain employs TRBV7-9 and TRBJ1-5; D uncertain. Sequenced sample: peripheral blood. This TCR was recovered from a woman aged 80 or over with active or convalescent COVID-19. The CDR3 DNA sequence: TGTGCCAGCAGCTTAGGGGCAGGACTTAATCAGCCCCAGCATTTT. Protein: CASSLGAGLNQPQHF.